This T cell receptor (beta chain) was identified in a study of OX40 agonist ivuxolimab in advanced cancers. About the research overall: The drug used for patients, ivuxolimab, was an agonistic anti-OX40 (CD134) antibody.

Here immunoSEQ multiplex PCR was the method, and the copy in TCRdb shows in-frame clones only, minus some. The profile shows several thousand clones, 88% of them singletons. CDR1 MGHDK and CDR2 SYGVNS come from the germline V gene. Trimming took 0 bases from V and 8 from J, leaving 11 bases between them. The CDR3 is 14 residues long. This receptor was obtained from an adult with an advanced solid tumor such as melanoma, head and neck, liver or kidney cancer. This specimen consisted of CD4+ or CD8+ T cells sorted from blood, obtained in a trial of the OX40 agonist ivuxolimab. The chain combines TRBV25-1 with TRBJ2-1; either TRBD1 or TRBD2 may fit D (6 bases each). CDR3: CASSEYNREDEQFF. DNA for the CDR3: TGTGCCAGCAGTGAATATAACAGGGAGGATGAGCAGTTCTTC.